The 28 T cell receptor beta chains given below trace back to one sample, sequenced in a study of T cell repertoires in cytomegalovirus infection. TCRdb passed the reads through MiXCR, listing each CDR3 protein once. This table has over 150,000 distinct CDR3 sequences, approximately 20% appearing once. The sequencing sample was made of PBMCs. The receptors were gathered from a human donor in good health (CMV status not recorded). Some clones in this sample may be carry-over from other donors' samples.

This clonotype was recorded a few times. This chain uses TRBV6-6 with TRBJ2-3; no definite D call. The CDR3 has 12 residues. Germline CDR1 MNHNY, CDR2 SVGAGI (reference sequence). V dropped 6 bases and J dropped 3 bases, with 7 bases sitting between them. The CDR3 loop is CASRRFTDTQYF. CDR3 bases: TGTGCCAGCAGGCGGTTTACAGATACGCAGTATTTT.

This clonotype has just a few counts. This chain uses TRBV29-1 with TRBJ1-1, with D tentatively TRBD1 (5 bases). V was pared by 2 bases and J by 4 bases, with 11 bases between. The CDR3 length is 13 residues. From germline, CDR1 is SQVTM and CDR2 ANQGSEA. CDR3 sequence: CSVEKWGSTEAFF. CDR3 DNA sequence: TGCAGCGTTGAAAAGTGGGGGTCCACTGAAGCTTTCTTT.

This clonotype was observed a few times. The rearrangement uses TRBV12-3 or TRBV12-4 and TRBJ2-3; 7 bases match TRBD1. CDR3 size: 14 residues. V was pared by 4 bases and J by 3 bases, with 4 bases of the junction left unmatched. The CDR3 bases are TGTGCCAGCAGTTCAGGGGGTAAGACAGATACGCAGTATTTT. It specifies CASSSGGKTDTQYF.

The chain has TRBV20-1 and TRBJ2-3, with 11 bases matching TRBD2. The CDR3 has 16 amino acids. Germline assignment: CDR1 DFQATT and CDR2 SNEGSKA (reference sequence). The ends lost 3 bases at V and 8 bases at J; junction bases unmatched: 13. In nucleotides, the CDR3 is TGCAGTGCTAGCGACGTGACTAGCGGGGCACGGGGTACGCAGTATTTT. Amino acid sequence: CSASDVTSGARGTQYF.

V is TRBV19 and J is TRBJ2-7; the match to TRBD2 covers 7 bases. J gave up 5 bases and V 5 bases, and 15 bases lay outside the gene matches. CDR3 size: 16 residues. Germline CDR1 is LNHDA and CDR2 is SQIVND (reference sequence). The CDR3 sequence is CASSPLSGGRVNEQYF. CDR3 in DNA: TGTGCCAGTAGTCCTCTTTCTGGCGGGAGAGTAAACGAGCAGTACTTC.

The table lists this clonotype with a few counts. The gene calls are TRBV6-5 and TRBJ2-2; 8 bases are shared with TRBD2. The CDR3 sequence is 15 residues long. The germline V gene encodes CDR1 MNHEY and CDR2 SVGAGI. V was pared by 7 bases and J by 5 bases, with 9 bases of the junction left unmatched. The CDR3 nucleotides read TGTGCCAGCACTCTGACGGGAGGGCCGACCGGGGAGCTGTTTTTT. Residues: CASTLTGGPTGELFF.

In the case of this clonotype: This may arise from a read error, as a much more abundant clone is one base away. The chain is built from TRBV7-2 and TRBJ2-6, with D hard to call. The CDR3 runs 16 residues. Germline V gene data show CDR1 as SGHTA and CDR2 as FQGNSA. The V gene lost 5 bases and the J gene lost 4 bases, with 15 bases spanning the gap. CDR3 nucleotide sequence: TGTGCCAGCAGCGTTGGACGGATCTCCGGGGCCAACGTCCTGACTTTC. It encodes CASSVGRISGANVLTF.

CDR3 in amino acids: CASSKNRDRGSYEQYF. The CDR3, as DNA: TGTGCCAGCAGTAAAAACCGGGACAGGGGCTCCTACGAGCAGTACTTC. This chain joins TRBV6-1 and TRBJ2-7; the match to TRBD1 covers 10 bases. CDR3 length: 16 residues. Germline trimming cut 5 bases from V and 0 bases from J; bases unmatched to any gene: 7. Germline CDR1 is MNHNS and CDR2 is SASEGT.

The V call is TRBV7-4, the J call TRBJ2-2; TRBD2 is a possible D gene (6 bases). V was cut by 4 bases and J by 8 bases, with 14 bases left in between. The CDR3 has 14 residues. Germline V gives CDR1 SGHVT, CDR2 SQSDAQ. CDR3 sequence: CASSYGTLGGELFF. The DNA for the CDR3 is TGTGCCAGCAGCTACGGGACTCTCGGGGGGGAGCTGTTTTTT.

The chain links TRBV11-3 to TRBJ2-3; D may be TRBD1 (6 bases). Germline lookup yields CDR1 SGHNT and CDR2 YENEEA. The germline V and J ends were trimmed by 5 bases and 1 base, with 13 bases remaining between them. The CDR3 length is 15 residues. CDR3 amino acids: CASSLQGWGTDTQYF. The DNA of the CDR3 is TGTGCCAGCAGCCTACAGGGATGGGGCACAGATACGCAGTATTTT.

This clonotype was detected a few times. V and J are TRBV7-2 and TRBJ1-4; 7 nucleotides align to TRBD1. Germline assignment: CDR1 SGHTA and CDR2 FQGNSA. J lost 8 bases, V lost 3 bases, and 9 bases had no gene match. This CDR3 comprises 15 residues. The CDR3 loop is CASSFFAGGGEKLFF. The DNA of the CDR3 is TGTGCCAGCAGCTTCTTCGCAGGGGGGGGCGAAAAACTGTTTTTT.

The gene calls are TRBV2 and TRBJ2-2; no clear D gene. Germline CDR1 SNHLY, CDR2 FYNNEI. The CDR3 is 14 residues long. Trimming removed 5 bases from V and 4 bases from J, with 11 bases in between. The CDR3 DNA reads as TGTGCCAGCAGTTCTAGGTCCTTCACCGGGGAGCTGTTTTTT. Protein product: CASSSRSFTGELFF.

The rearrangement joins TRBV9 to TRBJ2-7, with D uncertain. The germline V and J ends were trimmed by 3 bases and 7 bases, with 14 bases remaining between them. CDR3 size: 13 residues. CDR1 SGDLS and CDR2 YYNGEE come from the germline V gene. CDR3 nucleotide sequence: TGTGCCAGCAGCGAAGATCCGGGTAGGGAGCAGTACTTC. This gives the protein CASSEDPGREQYF. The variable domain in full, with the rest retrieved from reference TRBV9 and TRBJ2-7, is DSGVTQTPKHLITATGQRVTLRCSPRSGDLSVYWYQQSLDQGLQFLIQYYNGEERAKGNILERFSAQQFPDLHSELNLSSLELGDSALYFCASSEDPGREQYFGPGTRLTVT.

CDR3 in DNA: TGTGCCAGCAGTCGAGCGGGGGACTGGGAGACCCAGTACTTC. It translates to CASSRAGDWETQYF. V usage is TRBV7-2 and J usage is TRBJ2-5; 8 bases match TRBD2. Trimming cost V 6 bases and J 5 bases; bases outside gene matches: 8. This CDR3 region has 14 residues. Per germline, CDR1 SGHTA and CDR2 FQGNSA.

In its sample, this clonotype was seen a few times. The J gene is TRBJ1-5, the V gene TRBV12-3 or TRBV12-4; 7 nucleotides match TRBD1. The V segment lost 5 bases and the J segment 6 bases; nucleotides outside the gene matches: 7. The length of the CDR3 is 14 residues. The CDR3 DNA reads TGTGCCAGCAGTCTCGGACAGGTCAGTCAGCCCCAGCATTTT. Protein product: CASSLGQVSQPQHF.

CDR3 sequence (DNA): TGCAGCATTCGACAGGACAGAGATACGCAGTATTTT. Translation gives CSIRQDRDTQYF. This sequence joins TRBV29-1 and TRBJ2-3; D possibly corresponds to TRBD1 (6 bases). The V gene's germline CDR1 is SQVTM and CDR2 ANQGSEA. V was pared by 8 bases and J by 5 bases, with 14 bases between. This CDR3 is built from 12 residues.

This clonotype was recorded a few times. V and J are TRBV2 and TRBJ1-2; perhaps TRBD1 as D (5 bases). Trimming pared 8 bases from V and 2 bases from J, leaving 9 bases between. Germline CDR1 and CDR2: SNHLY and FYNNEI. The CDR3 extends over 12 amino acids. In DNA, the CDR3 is TGTGCCAGCGTCGGGGGAAACTATGGCTACACCTTC. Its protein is CASVGGNYGYTF.

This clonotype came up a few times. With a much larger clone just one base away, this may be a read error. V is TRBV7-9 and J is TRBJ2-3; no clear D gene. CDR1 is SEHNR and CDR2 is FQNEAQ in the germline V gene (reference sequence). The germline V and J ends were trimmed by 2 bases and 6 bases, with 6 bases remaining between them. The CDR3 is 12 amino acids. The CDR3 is CASSLLGDTQYF. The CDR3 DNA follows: TGTGCCAGCAGCTTACTGGGGGATACGCAGTATTTT.

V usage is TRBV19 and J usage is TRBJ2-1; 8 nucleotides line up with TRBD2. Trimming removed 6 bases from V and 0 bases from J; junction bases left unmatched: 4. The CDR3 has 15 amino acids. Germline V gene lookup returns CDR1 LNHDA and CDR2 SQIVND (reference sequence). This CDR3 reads CASSISGSSYNEQFF. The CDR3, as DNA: TGTGCCAGTAGCATAAGCGGGAGCTCCTACAATGAGCAGTTCTTC.

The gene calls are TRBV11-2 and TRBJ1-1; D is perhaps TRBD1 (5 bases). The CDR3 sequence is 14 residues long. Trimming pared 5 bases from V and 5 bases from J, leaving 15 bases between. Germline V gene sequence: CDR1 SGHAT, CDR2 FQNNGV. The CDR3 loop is CASSRGGRVTEAFF. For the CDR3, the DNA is TGTGCCAGCAGCCGGGGGGGTCGGGTAACTGAAGCTTTCTTT.

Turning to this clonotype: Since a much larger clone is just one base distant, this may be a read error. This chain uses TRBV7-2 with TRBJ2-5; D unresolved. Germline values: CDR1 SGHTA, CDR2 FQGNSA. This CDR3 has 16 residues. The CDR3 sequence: CARSLNAYPVGETQYF. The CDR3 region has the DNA TGTGCCCGCAGCTTAAACGCCTACCCAGTGGGGGAGACCCAGTACTTC.

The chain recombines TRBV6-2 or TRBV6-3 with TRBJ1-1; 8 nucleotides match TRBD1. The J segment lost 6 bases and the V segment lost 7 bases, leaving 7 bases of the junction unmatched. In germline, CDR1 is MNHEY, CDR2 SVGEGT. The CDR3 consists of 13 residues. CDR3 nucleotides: TGTGCCAGCATCCAGGACAGGGAGGCTGAAGCTTTCTTT. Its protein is CASIQDREAEAFF.

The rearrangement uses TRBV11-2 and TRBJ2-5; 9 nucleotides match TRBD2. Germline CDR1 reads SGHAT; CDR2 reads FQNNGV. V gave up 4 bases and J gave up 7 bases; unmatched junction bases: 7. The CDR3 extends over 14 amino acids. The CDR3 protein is CASSSAGGGGTQYF. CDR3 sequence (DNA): TGTGCCAGCAGCTCAGCGGGAGGCGGCGGGACCCAGTACTTC.

The CDR3 region is CSVVSVDSYEQYF. For the CDR3, the DNA is TGCAGCGTTGTTAGCGTTGACTCCTACGAGCAGTACTTC. This rearrangement joins TRBV29-1 to TRBJ2-7; D may be TRBD2 (5 bases). The CDR3 loop spans 13 amino acids. Germline CDR1 SQVTM, CDR2 ANQGSEA. Between the trimmed V and J ends, which lost 4 bases and 0 bases, there was a span of 10 bases.

This CDR3 reads CASEAGDQPQHF. The CDR3, as DNA: TGTGCTAGTGAGGCGGGTGATCAGCCCCAGCATTTT. The V call is TRBV12-5, the J call TRBJ1-5; D remains unclear. This CDR3 has 12 amino acids. Germline values: CDR1 LGHNT, CDR2 FRNRAP. Trimming removed 7 bases at V and 5 bases at J, with 9 bases between.

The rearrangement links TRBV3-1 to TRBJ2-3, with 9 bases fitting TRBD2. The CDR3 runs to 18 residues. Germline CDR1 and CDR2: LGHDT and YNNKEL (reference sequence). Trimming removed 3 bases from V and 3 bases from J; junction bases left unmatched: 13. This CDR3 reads CASSHRRSSGGRTDTQYF. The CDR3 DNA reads TGTGCCAGCAGCCATAGAAGGAGTAGCGGGGGAAGGACAGATACGCAGTATTTT.

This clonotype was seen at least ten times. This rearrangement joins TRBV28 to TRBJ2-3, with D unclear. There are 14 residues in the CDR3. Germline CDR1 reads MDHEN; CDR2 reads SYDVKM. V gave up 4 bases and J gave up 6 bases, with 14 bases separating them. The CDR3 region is CASSSPARGDTQYF. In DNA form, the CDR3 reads TGTGCCAGCAGTTCCCCGGCACGTGGGGATACGCAGTATTTT.

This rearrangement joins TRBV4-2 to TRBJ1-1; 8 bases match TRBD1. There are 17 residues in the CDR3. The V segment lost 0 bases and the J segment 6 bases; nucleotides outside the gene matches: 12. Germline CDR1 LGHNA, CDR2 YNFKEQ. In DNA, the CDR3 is TGTGCCAGCAGCCAAGATAGTGCAGGGGGCCTCTTCCCTGAAGCTTTCTTT. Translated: CASSQDSAGGLFPEAFF.